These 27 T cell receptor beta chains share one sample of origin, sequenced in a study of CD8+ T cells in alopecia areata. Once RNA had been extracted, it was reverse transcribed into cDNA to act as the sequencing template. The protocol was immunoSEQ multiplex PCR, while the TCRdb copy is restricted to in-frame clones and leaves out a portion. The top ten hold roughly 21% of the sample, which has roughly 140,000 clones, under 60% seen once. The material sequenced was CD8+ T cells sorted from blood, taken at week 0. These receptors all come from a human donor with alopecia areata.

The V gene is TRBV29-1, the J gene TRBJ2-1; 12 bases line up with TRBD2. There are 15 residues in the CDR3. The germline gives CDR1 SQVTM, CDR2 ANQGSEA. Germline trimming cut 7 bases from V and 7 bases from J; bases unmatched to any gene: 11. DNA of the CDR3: TGCAGCGCCAAGGAACTAGCGGGGGGAGAAAATGAGCAGTTCTTC. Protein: CSAKELAGGENEQFF.

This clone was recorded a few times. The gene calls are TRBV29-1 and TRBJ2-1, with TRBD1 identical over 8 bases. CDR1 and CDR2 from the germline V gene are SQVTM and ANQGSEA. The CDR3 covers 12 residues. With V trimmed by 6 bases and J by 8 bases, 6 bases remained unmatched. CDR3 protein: CSVDRERYEQFF. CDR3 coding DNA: TGCAGCGTGGACAGGGAGCGGTATGAGCAGTTCTTC.

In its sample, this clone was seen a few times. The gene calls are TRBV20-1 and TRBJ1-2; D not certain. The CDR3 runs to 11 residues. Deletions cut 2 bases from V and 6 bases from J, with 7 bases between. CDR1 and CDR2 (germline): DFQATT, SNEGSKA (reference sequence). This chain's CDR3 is CSARLPDGYTF. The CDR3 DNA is TGCAGTGCTAGATTACCGGATGGCTACACCTTC.

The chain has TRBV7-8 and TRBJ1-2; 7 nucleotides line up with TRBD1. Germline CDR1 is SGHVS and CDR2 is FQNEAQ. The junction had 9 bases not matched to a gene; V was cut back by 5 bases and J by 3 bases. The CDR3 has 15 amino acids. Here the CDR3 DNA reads TGTGCCAGCAGCAGCTGGGACAGACAGCACTATGGCTACACCTTC. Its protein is CASSSWDRQHYGYTF.

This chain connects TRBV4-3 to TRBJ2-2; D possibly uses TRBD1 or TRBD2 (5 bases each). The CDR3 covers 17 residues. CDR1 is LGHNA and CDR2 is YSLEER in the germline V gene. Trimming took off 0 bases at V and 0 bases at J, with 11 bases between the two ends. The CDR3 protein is CASSQEYGTSNTGELFF. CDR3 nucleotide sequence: TGCGCCAGCAGCCAAGAATACGGGACCTCGAACACCGGGGAGCTGTTTTTT.

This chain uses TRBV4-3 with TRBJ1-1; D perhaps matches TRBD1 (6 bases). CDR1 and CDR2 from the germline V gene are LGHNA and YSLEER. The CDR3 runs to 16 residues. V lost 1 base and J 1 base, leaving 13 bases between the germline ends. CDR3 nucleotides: TGCGCCAGCAGCCAAGGAGCAGGGACAAGGAACACTGAAGCTTTCTTT. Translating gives CASSQGAGTRNTEAFF.

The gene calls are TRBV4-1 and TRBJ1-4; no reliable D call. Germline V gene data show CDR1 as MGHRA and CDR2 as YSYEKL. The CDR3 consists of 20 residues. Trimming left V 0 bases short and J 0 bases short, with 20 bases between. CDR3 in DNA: TGCGCCAGCAGCCAAGAGACGGGCGGAAACCCCGTTGCAACTAATGAAAAACTGTTTTTT. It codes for CASSQETGGNPVATNEKLFF.

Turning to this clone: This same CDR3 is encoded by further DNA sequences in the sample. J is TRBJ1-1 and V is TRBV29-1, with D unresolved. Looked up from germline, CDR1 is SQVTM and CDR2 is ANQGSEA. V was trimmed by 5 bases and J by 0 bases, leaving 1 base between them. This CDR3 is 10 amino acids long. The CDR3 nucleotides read TGCAGCGTTTTGAACACTGAAGCTTTCTTT. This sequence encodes CSVLNTEAFF.

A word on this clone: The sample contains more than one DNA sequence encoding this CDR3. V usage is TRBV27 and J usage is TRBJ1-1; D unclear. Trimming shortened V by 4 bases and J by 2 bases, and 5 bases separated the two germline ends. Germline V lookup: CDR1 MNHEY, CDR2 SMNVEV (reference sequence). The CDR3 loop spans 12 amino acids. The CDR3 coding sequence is TGTGCCAGCAGTTCAGGAAACACTGAAGCTTTCTTT. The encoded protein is CASSSGNTEAFF.

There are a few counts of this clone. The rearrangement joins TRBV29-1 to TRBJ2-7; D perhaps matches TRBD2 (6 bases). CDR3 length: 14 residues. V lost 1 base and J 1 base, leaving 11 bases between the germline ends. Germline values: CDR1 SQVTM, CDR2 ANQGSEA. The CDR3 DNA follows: TGCAGCGTTGAAGGGGAGGAGGAGTCCTACGAGCAGTACTTC. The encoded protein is CSVEGEEESYEQYF.

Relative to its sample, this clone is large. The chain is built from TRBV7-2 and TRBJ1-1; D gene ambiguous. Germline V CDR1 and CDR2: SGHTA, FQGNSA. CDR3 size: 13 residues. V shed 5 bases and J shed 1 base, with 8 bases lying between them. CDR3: CASSPNRNTEAFF. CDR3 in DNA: TGTGCCAGCAGCCCTAATAGGAACACTGAAGCTTTCTTT.

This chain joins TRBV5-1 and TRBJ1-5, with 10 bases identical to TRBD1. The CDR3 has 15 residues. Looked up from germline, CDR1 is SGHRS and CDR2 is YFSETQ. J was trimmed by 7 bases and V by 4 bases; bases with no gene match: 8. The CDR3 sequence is CASSPVGDRGQPQHF. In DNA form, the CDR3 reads TGCGCCAGCAGCCCGGTAGGGGACAGGGGCCAGCCCCAGCATTTT.

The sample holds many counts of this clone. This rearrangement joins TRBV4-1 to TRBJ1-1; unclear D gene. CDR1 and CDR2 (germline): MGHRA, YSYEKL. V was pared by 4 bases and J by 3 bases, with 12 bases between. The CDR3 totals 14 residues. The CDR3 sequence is CASSLTNRDTEAFF. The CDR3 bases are TGCGCCAGCAGCCTAACAAATAGGGACACTGAAGCTTTCTTT.

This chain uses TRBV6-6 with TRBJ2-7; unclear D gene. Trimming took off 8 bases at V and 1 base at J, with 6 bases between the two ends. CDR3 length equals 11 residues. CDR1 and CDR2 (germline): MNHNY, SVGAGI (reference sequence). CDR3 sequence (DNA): TGTGCCAGCGGACCATCCTACGAGCAGTACTTC. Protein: CASGPSYEQYF.

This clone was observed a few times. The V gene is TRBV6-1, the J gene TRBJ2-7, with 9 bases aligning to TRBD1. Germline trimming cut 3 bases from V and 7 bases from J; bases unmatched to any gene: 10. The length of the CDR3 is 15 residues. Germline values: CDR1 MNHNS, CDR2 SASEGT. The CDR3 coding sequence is TGTGCCAGCAGTGACGGACAGGGGAAGACGAGGGAGCAGTACTTC. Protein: CASSDGQGKTREQYF.

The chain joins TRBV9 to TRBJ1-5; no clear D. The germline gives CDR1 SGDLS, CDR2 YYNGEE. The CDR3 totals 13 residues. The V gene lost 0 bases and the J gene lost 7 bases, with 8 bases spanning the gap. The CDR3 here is CASSVGVNQPQHF. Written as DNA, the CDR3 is TGTGCCAGCAGCGTAGGGGTAAACCAGCCCCAGCATTTT.

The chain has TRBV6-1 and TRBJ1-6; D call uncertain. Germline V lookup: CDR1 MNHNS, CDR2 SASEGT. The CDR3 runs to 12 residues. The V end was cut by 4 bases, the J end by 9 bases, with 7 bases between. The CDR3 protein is CASSGRSSPLHF. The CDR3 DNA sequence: TGTGCCAGCAGTGGGAGGAGTTCACCCCTCCACTTT.

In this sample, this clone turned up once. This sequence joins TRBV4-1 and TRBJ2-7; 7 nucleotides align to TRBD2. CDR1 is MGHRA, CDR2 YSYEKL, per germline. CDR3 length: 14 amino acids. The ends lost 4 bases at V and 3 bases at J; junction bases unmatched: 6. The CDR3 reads CASSRLGEGYEQYF. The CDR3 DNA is TGCGCCAGCAGCCGCCTGGGGGAGGGCTACGAGCAGTACTTC.

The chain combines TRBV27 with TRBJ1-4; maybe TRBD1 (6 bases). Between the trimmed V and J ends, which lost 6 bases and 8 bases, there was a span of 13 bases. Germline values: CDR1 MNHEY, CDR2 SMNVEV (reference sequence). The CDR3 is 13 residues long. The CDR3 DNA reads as TGTGCCAGCAGAAGACAGGCGGGGGAAAAACTGTTTTTT. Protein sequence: CASRRQAGEKLFF.

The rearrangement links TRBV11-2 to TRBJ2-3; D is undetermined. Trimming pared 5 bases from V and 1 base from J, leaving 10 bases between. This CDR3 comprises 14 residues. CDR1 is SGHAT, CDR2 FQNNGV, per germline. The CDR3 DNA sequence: TGTGCCAGCAGCGACGGGTGGGGCACAGATACGCAGTATTTT. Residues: CASSDGWGTDTQYF.

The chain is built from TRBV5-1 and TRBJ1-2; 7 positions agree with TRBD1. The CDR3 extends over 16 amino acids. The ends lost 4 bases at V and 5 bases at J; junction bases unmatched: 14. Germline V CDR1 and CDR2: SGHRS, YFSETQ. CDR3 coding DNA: TGCGCCAGCAGCCAAAACCCCAACGACAGGGAATATGGCTACACCTTC. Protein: CASSQNPNDREYGYTF.

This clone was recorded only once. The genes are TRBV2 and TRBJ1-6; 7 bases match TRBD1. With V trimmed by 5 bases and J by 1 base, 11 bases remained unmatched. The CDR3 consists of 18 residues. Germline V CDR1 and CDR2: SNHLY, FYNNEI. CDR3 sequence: CASSTTTGLRSYNSPLHF. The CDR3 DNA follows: TGTGCCAGCAGTACCACGACAGGGTTGCGGTCCTATAATTCACCCCTCCACTTT.

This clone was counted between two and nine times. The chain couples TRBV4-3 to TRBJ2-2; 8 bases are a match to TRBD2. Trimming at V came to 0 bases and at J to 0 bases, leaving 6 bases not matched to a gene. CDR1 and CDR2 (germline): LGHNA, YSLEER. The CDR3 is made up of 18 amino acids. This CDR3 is CASSQDGTGGTNTGELFF. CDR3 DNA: TGCGCCAGCAGCCAAGACGGGACGGGGGGGACGAACACCGGGGAGCTGTTTTTT.

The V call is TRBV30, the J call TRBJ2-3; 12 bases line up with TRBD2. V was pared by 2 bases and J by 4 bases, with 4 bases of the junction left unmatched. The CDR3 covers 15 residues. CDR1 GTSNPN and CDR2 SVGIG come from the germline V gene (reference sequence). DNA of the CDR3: TGTGCCTGGAGTTCTAGCGGGGGGGCGGCAGATACGCAGTATTTT. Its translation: CAWSSSGGAADTQYF.

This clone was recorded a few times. The CDR3 sequence is CSVLTGLPYEQYF. CDR3 DNA: TGCAGCGTTTTGACAGGTCTCCCCTACGAGCAGTACTTC. V and J are TRBV29-1 and TRBJ2-7, with D possibly TRBD1 on 6 matching bases. The CDR3 runs to 13 residues. Trimming shortened V by 5 bases and J by 2 bases, and 13 bases separated the two germline ends. Germline-derived CDR1 and CDR2 are SQVTM and ANQGSEA.

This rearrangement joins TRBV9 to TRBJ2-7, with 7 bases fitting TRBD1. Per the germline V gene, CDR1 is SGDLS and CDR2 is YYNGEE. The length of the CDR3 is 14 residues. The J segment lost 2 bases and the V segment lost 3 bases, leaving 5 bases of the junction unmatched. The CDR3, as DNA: TGTGCCAGCAGCGGACAGGGCCCTCCCTACGAGCAGTACTTC. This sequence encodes CASSGQGPPYEQYF.

CDR3 loop: CASSQGQGATNEKLFF. DNA for the CDR3: TGCGCCAGCAGCCAAGGGCAGGGGGCAACTAATGAAAAACTGTTTTTT. J is TRBJ1-4 and V is TRBV4-1, with 7 bases lining up with TRBD1. Germline CDR1 is MGHRA and CDR2 is YSYEKL. V gave up 1 base and J gave up 0 bases; unmatched junction bases: 2. The CDR3 runs to 16 residues.